The clone carrying this T cell receptor (beta chain) was seen repeatedly, ten times or more. TCRdb re-called the reads with MiXCR, one entry per CDR3 protein. The data hold approximately 240,000 distinct CDR3 sequences, with 29% observed a single time. This sample stems from a study of kidney transplant recipient with SARS-CoV-2 infection. The CDR3 consists of 14 residues. The V gene's germline CDR1 is ENHRY and CDR2 SYGVKD. Trimming took 1 base from V and 0 from J, leaving 7 bases between them. This clonotype was sampled from a male patient aged 30 to 40 who had COVID-19 and was a kidney transplant recipient. Some T cells may have come from the graft donor. Sequencing used a blood sample, obtained at baseline and between days 110 and 120 from a kidney transplant recipient. The genes are TRBV10-3 and TRBJ2-7; the D gene is possibly TRBD2 (6 bases). The chain's CDR3 is CAISELRDSYEQYF. CDR3 bases: TGTGCCATCAGTGAGTTGCGGGACTCCTACGAGCAGTACTTC.